Each of the 16 T cell receptor beta chains below was sequenced from the same sample in a study of CD8+ T cells in alopecia areata. Sample treatment: oral pan-JAK inhibitor, 5-10 mg twice daily. In each case, RNA was isolated and then reverse transcribed into cDNA as the sequencing template. Here immunoSEQ multiplex PCR was the method, and the copy in TCRdb shows in-frame clones only, minus some. The repertoire holds 150,000 to 250,000 clones, with 45% to 65% as singletons. The specimen comprised CD4+ T cells sorted from blood, sampled at week 4, from a patient treated with tofacitinib. These receptors were taken from a human donor with alopecia areata.

This clone was observed a few times. This sequence joins TRBV5-6 and TRBJ2-3; D gene uncertain. The germline gives CDR1 SGHDT, CDR2 YYEEEE. The CDR3 extends over 12 amino acids. V lost 1 base to trimming and J lost 6 bases, with 6 bases between them. In DNA, the CDR3 is TGTGCCAGCAGCTTGAGTGGGGATACGCAGTATTTT. Amino acids: CASSLSGDTQYF.

V is TRBV5-1 and J is TRBJ2-2; 8 bases map to TRBD2. The CDR3 spans 16 residues. The V and J ends lost 7 bases and 7 bases, in that order; junction bases with no gene match: 15. Germline-derived CDR1 and CDR2 are SGHRS and YFSETQ. The CDR3 nucleotides are TGCGCCAGCCGGGGGGGACCGGGCCCCAGGGACGGGGAGCTGTTTTTT. Amino acids: CASRGGPGPRDGELFF.

The V call is TRBV29-1, the J call TRBJ2-2; 12 bases fit TRBD2. V gave up 7 bases and J gave up 6 bases; unmatched junction bases: 15. Germline CDR1 and CDR2: SQVTM and ANQGSEA. The CDR3 covers 17 residues. The CDR3 coding sequence is TGCAGCGCCTCAATTGGGCGGGCTAGCGGGGGGGCCGGGGAGCTGTTTTTT. Its translation is CSASIGRASGGAGELFF.

The J gene is TRBJ1-1, the V gene TRBV29-1; no definite D call. The germline gives CDR1 SQVTM, CDR2 ANQGSEA. The CDR3 is made up of 12 amino acids. Trimming removed 5 bases at V and 2 bases at J, with 9 bases between. The CDR3 nucleotides read TGCAGCGTTAGAGGGAGCAACACTGAAGCTTTCTTT. It translates to CSVRGSNTEAFF.

This chain uses TRBV6-5 with TRBJ2-3; 9 bases map to TRBD2. The CDR3 extends over 15 amino acids. V trimming: 5 bases; J trimming: 1 base; junction bases outside the gene matches: 4. Germline V gives CDR1 MNHEY, CDR2 SVGAGI. The CDR3 DNA follows: TGTGCCAGCAGTCTCGGGACTAGCCGCACAGATACGCAGTATTTT. This codes for CASSLGTSRTDTQYF.

This clone was seen just once. This chain links TRBV28 with TRBJ2-5; TRBD2 is a possible D gene (5 bases). Per the germline V gene, CDR1 is MDHEN and CDR2 is SYDVKM. The CDR3 is made up of 14 amino acids. The germline V and J ends were trimmed by 6 bases and 1 base, with 12 bases remaining between them. The CDR3 bases are TGTGCCAGCAGAGATGGACTGCCCCAAGAGACCCAGTACTTC. It encodes CASRDGLPQETQYF.

V and J are TRBV7-9 and TRBJ2-5; D gene uncertain. V was trimmed by 8 bases and J by 9 bases, leaving 16 bases between them. CDR3 length: 12 amino acids. CDR1 is SEHNR, CDR2 FQNEAQ, per germline (reference sequence). The CDR3 is CASQRDQGSQYF. CDR3 in DNA: TGTGCCAGCCAAAGGGATCAAGGGTCCCAGTACTTC.

The CDR3 DNA reads TGCAGCGGGACTAGCGGGGGCCCTAGCACAGATACGCAGTATTTT. It codes for CSGTSGGPSTDTQYF. V gene TRBV29-1 combines with J gene TRBJ2-3; 13 bases match TRBD2. This CDR3 spans 15 amino acids. Trimming took 7 bases from V and 0 from J; bases not matched to a gene: 4. In germline, CDR1 is SQVTM, CDR2 ANQGSEA.

This clone has more than one count but fewer than ten. The sample has other DNA sequences that encode this CDR3 too. V is TRBV5-4 and J is TRBJ2-5, with 8 bases fitting TRBD2. Germline V gene lookup returns CDR1 SGHNT and CDR2 YYREEE (reference sequence). V gave up 0 bases and J gave up 2 bases; unmatched junction bases: 3. The CDR3 covers 15 residues. CDR3: CASSLALADQETQYF. CDR3 in DNA: TGTGCCAGCAGCTTGGCACTAGCGGATCAAGAGACCCAGTACTTC.

The chain has TRBV7-8 and TRBJ1-4; no definite D call. Trimming stripped 4 bases from V and 8 bases from J, with 20 bases between. CDR1 and CDR2 (germline): SGHVS, FQNEAQ. The CDR3 spans 16 residues. The CDR3 loop reads CASSSQPFPTGEKLFF. The CDR3 nucleotides are TGTGCCAGCAGCTCCCAGCCCTTCCCTACCGGGGAAAAACTGTTTTTT.

This chain uses TRBV29-1 with TRBJ2-2; a weak D match, TRBD1 (6 bases). Deletions cut 6 bases from V and 5 bases from J, with 16 bases between. Germline assignment: CDR1 SQVTM and CDR2 ANQGSEA. There are 14 residues in the CDR3. In DNA form, the CDR3 reads TGCAGCGTCTCCGCGCCAGGGGAAACCGGGGAGCTGTTTTTT. Protein sequence: CSVSAPGETGELFF.

This clone was seen just once. The chain joins TRBV7-2 to TRBJ1-6, with D possibly being TRBD1 (5 bases). Trimming shortened V by 2 bases and J by 6 bases, and 14 bases separated the two germline ends. The CDR3 length is 16 residues. Germline values: CDR1 SGHTA, CDR2 FQGNSA. The CDR3: CASSLQQVTSNSPLHF. The DNA for the CDR3 is TGTGCCAGCAGCTTACAACAGGTCACCTCTAATTCACCCCTCCACTTT.

The chain links TRBV7-9 to TRBJ1-2, with D perhaps TRBD1 (5 bases). The germline V gene has CDR1 SEHNR and CDR2 FQNEAQ (reference sequence). The CDR3 is 13 residues long. Trimming stripped 3 bases from V and 13 bases from J, with 18 bases between. CDR3 sequence reads: CASSFDWDLIGTF. The CDR3 DNA follows: TGTGCCAGCAGCTTTGACTGGGACCTCATCGGCACCTTC.

The chain employs TRBV5-1 and TRBJ2-2, with TRBD2 matching over 7 bases. V dropped 4 bases and J dropped 4; count of bases not matched to a gene: 10. CDR1 and CDR2 from the germline V gene are SGHRS and YFSETQ. The CDR3 consists of 16 residues. Written as DNA, the CDR3 is TGCGCCAGCAGCCCGCAGGTGGCGGGGGTCACCGGGGAGCTGTTTTTT. As protein: CASSPQVAGVTGELFF.

A word on this clone: The junction departs from germline at one end; a sequencing error may be responsible. The gene calls are TRBV29-1 and TRBJ2-7; D is uncertain. This CDR3 spans 8 amino acids. Germline loops: CDR1 SQVTM, CDR2 ANQGSEA. The CDR3 region has the DNA TGCAGCGTTGAAGATGGGAAGTTC. As protein: CSVEDGKF.

The CDR3 region has the DNA TGTGCCAGCAGCGTAGTAGGGAGCCATGGCTACACCTTC. Translation: CASSVVGSHGYTF. The chain uses TRBV9 and TRBJ1-2; D is undetermined. The V and J ends lost 0 bases and 6 bases respectively, with 9 bases between them. The CDR3 has 13 residues. CDR1 and CDR2 from the germline V gene are SGDLS and YYNGEE.